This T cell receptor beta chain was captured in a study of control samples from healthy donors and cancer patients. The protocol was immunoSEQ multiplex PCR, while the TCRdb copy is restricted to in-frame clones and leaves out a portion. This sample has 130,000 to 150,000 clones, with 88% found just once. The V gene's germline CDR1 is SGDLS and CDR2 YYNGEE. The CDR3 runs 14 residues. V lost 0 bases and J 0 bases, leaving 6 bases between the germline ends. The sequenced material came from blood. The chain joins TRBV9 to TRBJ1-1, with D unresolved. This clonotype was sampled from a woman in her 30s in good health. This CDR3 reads CASSVGTLNTEAFF. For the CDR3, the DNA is TGTGCCAGCAGCGTAGGCACGTTGAACACTGAAGCTTTCTTT.